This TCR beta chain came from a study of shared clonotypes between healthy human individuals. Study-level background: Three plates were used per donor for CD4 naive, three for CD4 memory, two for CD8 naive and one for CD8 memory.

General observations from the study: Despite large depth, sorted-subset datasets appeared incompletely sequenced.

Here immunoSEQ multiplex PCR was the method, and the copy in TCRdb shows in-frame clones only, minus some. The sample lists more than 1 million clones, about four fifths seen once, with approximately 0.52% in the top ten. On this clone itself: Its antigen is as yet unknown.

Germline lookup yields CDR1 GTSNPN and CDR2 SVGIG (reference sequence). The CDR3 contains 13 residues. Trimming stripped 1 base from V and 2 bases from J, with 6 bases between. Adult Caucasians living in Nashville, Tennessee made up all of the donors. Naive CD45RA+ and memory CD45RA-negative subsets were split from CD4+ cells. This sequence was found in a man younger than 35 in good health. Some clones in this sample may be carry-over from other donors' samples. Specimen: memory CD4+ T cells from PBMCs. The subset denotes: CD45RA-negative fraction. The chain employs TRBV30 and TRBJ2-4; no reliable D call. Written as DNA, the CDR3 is TGTGCCTGGAGTGGGGGATCCAAAAACATTCAGTACTTC. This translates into CAWSGGSKNIQYF.